A selection of T cell receptor beta chains follows, all from one sample in a study of chemoradiotherapy in HPV16-positive cancers. Clones were sequenced by immunoSEQ multiplex PCR, and TCRdb holds only the in-frame ones, with some missing. The table has over 9,000 clones, approximately 83% seen once. The sequences come from blood, collected from a patient who underwent chemoradiotherapy. Receptor source: a human donor with HPV-associated anogenital cancer. The CDR3 runs from the conserved cysteine through the conserved F or W. A D gene is named only where the DNA matches it firmly. The size field is filled for only some rows; it gives once, few, many or a size class.

d_gene	len	abundance	v_gene	j_gene	CDR3aa	CDR3nt
-	16	-	TRBV12-5	TRBJ1-1	CASGLNEVLLNTEAFF	TGTGCTAGTGGTTTGAACGAGGTCCTCTTGAACACTGAAGCTTTCTTT
-	15	once	TRBV19	TRBJ1-1	CASSGEGQPNTEAFF	TGTGCCAGTAGTGGAGAGGGTCAACCGAACACTGAAGCTTTCTTT
-	14	few	TRBV7-9	TRBJ1-2	CASSLVGANYGYTF	TGTGCCAGCAGCTTAGTCGGGGCTAACTATGGCTACACCTTC
-	15	-	TRBV5-8	TRBJ1-5	CASSLETGSNQPQHF	TGTGCCAGCAGCTTGGAGACAGGTAGCAATCAGCCCCAGCATTTT
TRBD1	12	-	TRBV19	TRBJ1-2	CASSMTGDTFTF	TGTGCCAGTAGTATGACAGGGGATACTTTCACCTTC
-	11	few	TRBV25-1	TRBJ2-7	CANPVGDEQYF	TGTGCCAACCCAGTAGGGGACGAGCAGTACTTC
-	14	once	TRBV5-6	TRBJ2-5	CASSLGQGYVTQYF	TGTGCCAGCAGCTTGGGTCAGGGGTATGTGACCCAGTACTTC
-	13	once	TRBV25-1	TRBJ1-1	CASSERGGDEAFF	TGTGCCAGCAGTGAACGGGGTGGAGATGAAGCTTTCTTT
-	12	-	TRBV29-1	TRBJ1-2	CSVVLGIYGYTF	TGCAGCGTTGTTTTAGGAATCTATGGCTACACCTTC
TRBD1	15	-	TRBV6-5	TRBJ1-1	CASSLRGVDIAEAFF	TGTGCCAGCAGCCTCAGGGGGGTTGATATAGCTGAAGCTTTCTTT
-	14	-	TRBV2	TRBJ2-3	CASPPTEITDTQYF	TGTGCCAGCCCGCCGACAGAGATCACAGATACGCAGTATTTT
-	15	-	TRBV9	TRBJ2-5	CASSVENRLQGTQYF	TGTGCCAGCAGCGTAGAAAACCGCCTCCAAGGGACCCAGTACTTC
-	15	few	TRBV15	TRBJ1-2	CATSSEDRTMYGYTF	TGTGCCACCAGCAGCGAAGACAGAACGATGTATGGCTACACCTTC
TRBD2	17	-	TRBV9	TRBJ2-5	CASSVAFGLAGGETQYF	TGTGCCAGCAGCGTAGCTTTTGGACTAGCGGGGGGGGAGACCCAGTACTTC
TRBD1	16	-	TRBV5-4	TRBJ2-2	CASKVTGGESTGELFF	TGTGCCAGCAAGGTGACAGGGGGAGAGTCCACCGGGGAGCTGTTTTTT
-	14	-	TRBV10-2	TRBJ1-1	CASRIGHRHTEAFF	TGCGCCAGCAGGATTGGACACCGCCACACTGAAGCTTTCTTT
TRBD2	17	-	TRBV11-2	TRBJ2-7	CASSSLAGKSIPTRQYF	TGTGCCAGCAGCTCCCTAGCGGGGAAATCAATCCCTACGAGGCAGTACTTC
TRBD1	16	-	TRBV19	TRBJ2-3	CASSIGWTGGTDTQYF	TGTGCCAGTAGTATAGGGTGGACAGGGGGCACAGATACGCAGTATTTT
TRBD1	15	-	TRBV14	TRBJ2-4	CASSSTGDGTNIQYF	TGTGCCAGCAGCTCCACAGGGGATGGTACGAACATTCAGTACTTC
-	15	-	TRBV5-1	TRBJ2-5	CASSLNRDIKETQYF	TGCGCCAGCAGCCTAAACAGGGATATCAAAGAGACCCAGTACTTC
-	17	-	TRBV5-6	TRBJ2-1	CASSLALGRQGYNEQFF	TGTGCCAGCAGCTTGGCCCTCGGACGGCAAGGGTACAATGAGCAGTTCTTC
TRBD1	15	-	TRBV10-2	TRBJ1-5	CASSVAGGLNQPQHF	TGCGCCAGCAGTGTAGCAGGGGGCTTGAATCAGCCCCAGCATTTT
-	17	-	TRBV6-1	TRBJ2-4	CASSELYRGGAKNIQYF	TGTGCCAGCAGTGAATTATATAGAGGGGGAGCCAAAAACATTCAGTACTTC
TRBD1	14	-	TRBV5-1	TRBJ2-2	CASRRTGSTGELFF	TGCGCCAGCAGAAGGACAGGGAGCACCGGGGAGCTGTTTTTT
-	17	-	TRBV4-2	TRBJ2-2	CASSPDGGAGSSGELFF	TGTGCCAGCAGCCCCGACGGTGGCGCAGGGTCGTCCGGGGAGCTGTTTTTT
-	14	-	TRBV7-3	TRBJ2-3	CASSLAIDTDTQYF	TGTGCCAGCAGCTTGGCAATTGACACAGATACGCAGTATTTT
-	17	-	TRBV7-3	TRBJ2-5	CASSLRPQGSGKETQYF	TGTGCCAGCAGCTTAAGGCCTCAGGGATCCGGGAAAGAGACCCAGTACTTC
-	16	-	TRBV14	TRBJ1-2	CASSQEFGSSGRGYTF	TGTGCCAGCAGCCAAGAATTCGGGTCCTCTGGGAGAGGCTACACCTTC
TRBD1	14	-	TRBV19	TRBJ1-6	CASKLGRGNSPLHF	TGTGCCAGTAAGTTGGGCAGGGGGAATTCACCCCTCCACTTT
-	11	-	TRBV20-1	TRBJ1-1	CSASVGTEAFF	TGCAGTGCTAGTGTAGGGACTGAAGCTTTCTTT
TRBD1	14	-	TRBV28	TRBJ2-7	CASSLRGRLYEQYF	TGTGCCAGCAGTTTGAGGGGGCGCCTCTACGAGCAGTACTTC
-	11	-	TRBV20-1	TRBJ1-2	CSAELADGYTF	TGCAGTGCTGAGTTGGCGGATGGCTACACCTTC
TRBD2	17	-	TRBV9	TRBJ2-5	CASSVASGGAAAGTQYF	TGTGCCAGCAGCGTAGCTAGCGGGGGGGCTGCGGCGGGGACCCAGTACTTC
-	14	-	TRBV11-2	TRBJ1-1	CASRKRGVNTEAFF	TGTGCCAGCAGAAAACGCGGGGTGAACACTGAAGCTTTCTTT
-	14	-	TRBV5-5	TRBJ1-1	CASSWGHTNTEAFF	TGTGCCAGCAGCTGGGGACATACGAACACTGAAGCTTTCTTT
TRBD2	18	-	TRBV28	TRBJ2-2	CASSLYWRGGTISGELFF	TGTGCCAGCAGTTTATATTGGCGGGGGGGTACGATCTCCGGGGAGCTGTTTTTT
-	13	-	TRBV10-2	TRBJ1-6	CASSESRNSPLHF	TGCGCCAGCAGTGAGTCGCGGAATTCACCCCTCCACTTT
-	16	once	TRBV28	TRBJ2-4	CASSSPTGRGGNIQYF	TGTGCCAGCAGTTCCCCCACAGGGAGGGGAGGGAACATTCAGTACTTC
-	14	-	TRBV7-9	TRBJ1-3	CASSLGGSGNTIYF	TGTGCCAGCAGCTTAGGGGGCTCTGGAAACACCATATATTTT
-	15	-	TRBV19	TRBJ1-1	CASSTRQTLNTEAFF	TGTGCCAGTAGTACGAGGCAGACACTGAACACTGAAGCTTTCTTT
TRBD2	20	-	TRBV4-1	TRBJ2-3	CASSQDESGPSGGNTDTQYF	TGCGCCAGCAGCCAAGATGAATCGGGTCCTAGCGGGGGGAACACAGATACGCAGTATTTT
-	14	once	TRBV19	TRBJ1-1	CASSTAGKNTEAFF	TGTGCCAGTAGTACGGCAGGGAAGAACACTGAAGCTTTCTTT
TRBD1	16	-	TRBV5-1	TRBJ2-7	CASSWGTGLSSYEQYF	TGCGCCAGCAGCTGGGGGACAGGCCTGAGCTCCTACGAGCAGTACTTC
-	16	-	TRBV5-1	TRBJ1-3	CASSEIPLAAGNTIYF	TGCGCCAGCAGCGAGATACCTTTGGCTGCTGGAAACACCATATATTTT
TRBD1	14	few	TRBV5-1	TRBJ2-7	CASSRGQATYEQYF	TGCGCCAGCAGCAGGGGACAGGCCACCTACGAGCAGTACTTC
-	14	-	TRBV12-5	TRBJ2-2	CASGLNIHTGELFF	TGTGCTAGTGGTTTGAACATACACACCGGGGAGCTGTTTTTT
TRBD1	16	-	TRBV6-1	TRBJ2-3	CASSGQTGGRTDTQYF	TGTGCCAGCAGTGGCCAAACAGGGGGCCGCACAGATACGCAGTATTTT
-	14	-	TRBV27	TRBJ2-6	CASRLGSGANVLTF	TGTGCCAGCAGACTGGGCTCTGGGGCCAACGTCCTGACTTTC
-	16	once	TRBV6-5	TRBJ2-3	CASSFSHRVGSDTQYF	TGTGCCAGCAGTTTTTCCCACAGGGTTGGGTCAGATACGCAGTATTTT
-	15	-	TRBV28	TRBJ2-6	CASSGSGSGANVLTF	TGTGCCAGCTCGGGGTCCGGTTCTGGGGCCAACGTCCTGACTTTC
-	14	-	TRBV19	TRBJ2-3	CASSMGVGTDTQYF	TGTGCCAGTAGTATGGGGGTAGGGACAGATACGCAGTATTTT
-	18	-	TRBV4-1	TRBJ2-3	CASSQEFTWTADTDTQYF	TGCGCCAGCAGCCAAGAATTCACTTGGACAGCCGACACAGATACGCAGTATTTT
-	11	-	TRBV2	TRBJ1-4	CASSYDEKLFF	TGTGCCAGCAGTTACGATGAAAAACTGTTTTTT
TRBD1	19	-	TRBV5-1	TRBJ2-1	CASSFWDRGRSSSYNEQFF	TGCGCCAGCAGCTTCTGGGACAGGGGAAGGAGCAGCTCCTACAATGAGCAGTTCTTC
-	15	-	TRBV5-1	TRBJ1-1	CASSLAVGGNTEAFF	TGCGCCAGCAGCTTGGCCGTCGGGGGAAATACTGAAGCTTTCTTT
TRBD1	16	-	TRBV7-2	TRBJ2-4	CASSLQGEYGKNIQYF	TGTGCCAGCAGCCTACAGGGGGAGTATGGCAAAAACATTCAGTACTTC